The clone carrying this T cell receptor beta chain has a count of ten or more. The antigen remains undetermined. Original data processing: What underpinned the distant-metastasis classifier for papillary thyroid cancer was the set of CDR3 differences across clinicopathological groups. TCRdb re-processed the PCR reads through MiXCR. The V and J calls shown here were made by TCRdb, not taken from the authors' results. Of tens of thousands of clones in the sample, roughly 17% were seen once. The data originate from a study of metastatic and nonmetastatic thyroid tumors. Study at large: The authors compared repertoires across blood and tumor or nodule tissue from malignant and benign thyroid patients.

Study-level findings and limits: Benign nodules were reported to have significantly lower TCR beta diversity than malignant thyroid tumors, in blood and tumor.

Germline V CDR1 and CDR2: LNHDA, SQIVND (reference sequence). V was shortened by 4 bases and J by 1 base, with 14 bases between the two germline ends. The CDR3 is 16 amino acids. Thyroid surgery was preceded by no treatment in any patient. The chain recombines TRBV19 with TRBJ1-3; D is unclear. The TCR was taken from a female donor with papillary thyroid cancer or a benign thyroid nodule (not recorded which). Some clones in this sample may be carry-over from other donors' samples. The specimen was tumor tissue. The CDR3 bases are TGTGCCAGTAGTACCCACCAGACGCAATCTGGAAACACCATATATTTT. Translation: CASSTHQTQSGNTIYF.